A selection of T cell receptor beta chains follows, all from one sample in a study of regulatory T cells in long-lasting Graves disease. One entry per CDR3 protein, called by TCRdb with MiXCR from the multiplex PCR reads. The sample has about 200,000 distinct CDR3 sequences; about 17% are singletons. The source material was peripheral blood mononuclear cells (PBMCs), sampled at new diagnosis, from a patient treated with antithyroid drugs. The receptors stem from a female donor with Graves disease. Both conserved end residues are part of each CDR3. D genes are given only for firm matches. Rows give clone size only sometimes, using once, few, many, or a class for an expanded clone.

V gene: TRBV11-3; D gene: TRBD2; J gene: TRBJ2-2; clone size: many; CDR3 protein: CASTQGLADTGELFF; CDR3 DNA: TGTGCCAGCACCCAGGGACTAGCGGACACCGGGGAGCTGTTTTTT
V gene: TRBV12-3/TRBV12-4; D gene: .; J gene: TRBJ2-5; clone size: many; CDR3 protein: CASSPLIGQETQYF; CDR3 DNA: TGTGCCAGCAGTCCGTTAATAGGGCAAGAGACCCAGTACTTC
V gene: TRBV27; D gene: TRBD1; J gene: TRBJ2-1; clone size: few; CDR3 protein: CASSPGTGPMQFF; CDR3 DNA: TGTGCCAGCAGTCCCGGGACAGGCCCTATGCAGTTCTTC
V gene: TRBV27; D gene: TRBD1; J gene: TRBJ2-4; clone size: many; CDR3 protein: CASSKLAGQGDIQYF; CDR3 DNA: TGTGCCAGCAGTAAACTCGCGGGACAGGGGGACATTCAGTACTTC
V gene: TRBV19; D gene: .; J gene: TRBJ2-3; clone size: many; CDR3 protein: CASSNQGTDTQYF; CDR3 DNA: TGTGCCAGTAGTAATCAGGGCACAGATACGCAGTATTTT
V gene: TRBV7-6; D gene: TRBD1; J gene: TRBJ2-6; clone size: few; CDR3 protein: CASSLRDSLSSGANVLTF; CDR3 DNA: TGTGCCAGCAGCTTACGGGACAGCCTTTCATCTGGGGCCAACGTCCTGACTTTC
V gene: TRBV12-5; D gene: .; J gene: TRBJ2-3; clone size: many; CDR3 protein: CASGLDQSPMDTQYF; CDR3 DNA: TGTGCTAGTGGTTTAGACCAATCCCCCATGGATACGCAGTATTTT
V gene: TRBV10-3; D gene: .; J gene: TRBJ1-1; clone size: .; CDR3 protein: CAISESGGGLTEAFF; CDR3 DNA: TGTGCCATCAGTGAGTCGGGAGGCGGGCTCACTGAAGCTTTCTTT
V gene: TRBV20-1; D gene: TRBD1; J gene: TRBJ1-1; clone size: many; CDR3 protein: CSAPGQPNTEAFF; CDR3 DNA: TGCAGTGCTCCGGGACAGCCCAACACTGAAGCTTTCTTT
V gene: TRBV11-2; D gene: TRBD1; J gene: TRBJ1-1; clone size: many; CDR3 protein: CASSLDRGTEAFF; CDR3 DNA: TGTGCCAGCAGCTTGGACAGGGGCACTGAAGCTTTCTTT
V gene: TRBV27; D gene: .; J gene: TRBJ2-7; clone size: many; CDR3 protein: CASSLSQDESTYEQYF; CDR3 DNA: TGTGCCAGCAGTTTATCGCAGGACGAGTCAACCTACGAGCAGTACTTC
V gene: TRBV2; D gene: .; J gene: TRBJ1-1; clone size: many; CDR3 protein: CASSSDRWNTEAFF; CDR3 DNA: TGTGCCAGCAGTTCCGACAGATGGAACACTGAAGCTTTCTTT
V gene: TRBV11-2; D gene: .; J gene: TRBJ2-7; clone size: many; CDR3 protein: CASSSWDGAYEQYF; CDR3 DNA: TGTGCCAGCAGCTCATGGGACGGGGCCTACGAGCAGTACTTC
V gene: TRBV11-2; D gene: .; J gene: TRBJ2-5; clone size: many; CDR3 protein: CASGLLQETQYF; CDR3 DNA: TGTGCCAGCGGGCTGCTCCAAGAGACCCAGTACTTC
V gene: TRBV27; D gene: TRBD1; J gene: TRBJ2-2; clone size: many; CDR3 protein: CASSSTGGAYTGELFF; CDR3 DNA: TGTGCCAGCAGTTCCACAGGGGGCGCGTACACCGGGGAGCTGTTTTTT
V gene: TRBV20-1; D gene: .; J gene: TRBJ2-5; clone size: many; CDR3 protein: CSASKGPQETQYF; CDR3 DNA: TGCAGTGCTAGTAAAGGGCCCCAAGAGACCCAGTACTTC
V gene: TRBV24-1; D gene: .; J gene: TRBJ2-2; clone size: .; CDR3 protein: CATSDQNTGELFF; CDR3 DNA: TGTGCCACCAGTGATCAAAACACCGGGGAGCTGTTTTTT
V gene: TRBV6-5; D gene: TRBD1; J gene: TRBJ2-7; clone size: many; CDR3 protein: CASSSPPTGLGFYEQYF; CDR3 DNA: TGTGCCAGCAGTTCCCCGCCGACAGGGCTGGGGTTCTACGAGCAGTACTTC
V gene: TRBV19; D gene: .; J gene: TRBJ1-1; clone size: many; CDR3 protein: CASSMTKNTEAFF; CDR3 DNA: TGTGCCAGTAGTATGACCAAGAACACTGAAGCTTTCTTT
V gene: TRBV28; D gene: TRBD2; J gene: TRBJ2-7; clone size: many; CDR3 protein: CASRATSVREQYF; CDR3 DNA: TGTGCCAGCAGGGCGACTAGCGTAAGGGAGCAGTACTTC
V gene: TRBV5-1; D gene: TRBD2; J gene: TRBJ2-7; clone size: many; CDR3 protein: CASSLGLAGGKLSYEQYF; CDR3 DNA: TGCGCCAGCAGCCTCGGACTAGCGGGAGGCAAACTCTCCTACGAGCAGTACTTC
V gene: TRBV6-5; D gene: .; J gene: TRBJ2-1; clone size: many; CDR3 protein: CASSYFTGGNEQFF; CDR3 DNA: TGTGCCAGCAGTTACTTTACTGGGGGGAATGAGCAGTTCTTC
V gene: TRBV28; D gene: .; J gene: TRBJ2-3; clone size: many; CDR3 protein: CASGGPFTDTQYF; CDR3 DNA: TGTGCCAGCGGGGGACCCTTCACAGATACGCAGTATTTT
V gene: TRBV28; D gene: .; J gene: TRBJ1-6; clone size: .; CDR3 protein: CASRVRTAFNSPLHF; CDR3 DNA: TGTGCCAGCAGGGTCCGGACGGCCTTCAATTCACCCCTCCACTTT
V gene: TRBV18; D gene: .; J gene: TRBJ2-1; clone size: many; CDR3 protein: CASSQNEQFF; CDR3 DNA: TGTGCCAGCTCCCAAAATGAGCAGTTCTTC
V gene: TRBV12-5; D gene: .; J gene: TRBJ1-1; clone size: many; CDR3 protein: CASGLYRGAGNTEAFF; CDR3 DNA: TGTGCTAGTGGTTTGTACCGAGGGGCAGGAAACACTGAAGCTTTCTTT
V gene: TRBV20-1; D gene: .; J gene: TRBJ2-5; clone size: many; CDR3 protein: CSATPWPSQETQYF; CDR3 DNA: TGCAGTGCTACCCCCTGGCCCTCACAAGAGACCCAGTACTTC
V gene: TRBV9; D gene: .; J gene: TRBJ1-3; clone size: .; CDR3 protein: CASSVETGTGNTIYF; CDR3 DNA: TGTGCCAGCAGCGTAGAAACAGGGACTGGAAACACCATATATTTT
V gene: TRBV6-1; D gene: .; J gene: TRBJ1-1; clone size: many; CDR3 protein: CASRDTNTEAFF; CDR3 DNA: TGTGCCAGCCGGGACACGAACACTGAAGCTTTCTTT
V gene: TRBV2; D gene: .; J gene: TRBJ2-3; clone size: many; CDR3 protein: CASGIGEGADTQYF; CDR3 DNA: TGTGCCAGCGGGATCGGGGAAGGAGCAGATACGCAGTATTTT
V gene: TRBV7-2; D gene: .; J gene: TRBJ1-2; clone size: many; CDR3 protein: CASSLARLGSNYGYTF; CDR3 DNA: TGTGCCAGCAGCTTAGCGCGCCTAGGCTCGAACTATGGCTACACCTTC
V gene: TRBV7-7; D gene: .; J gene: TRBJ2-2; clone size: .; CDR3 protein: CASSLGPGPITGELFF; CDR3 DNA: TGTGCTAGCAGCTTAGGTCCGGGACCGATCACCGGGGAGCTGTTTTTT
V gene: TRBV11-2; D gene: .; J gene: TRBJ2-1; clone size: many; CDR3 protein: CASSRRETRNEQFF; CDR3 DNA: TGTGCCAGCAGCCGCCGGGAGACAAGGAATGAGCAGTTCTTC
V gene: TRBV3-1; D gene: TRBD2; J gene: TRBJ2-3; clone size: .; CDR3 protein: CASSQGYSGRSADTQYF; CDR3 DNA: TGTGCCAGCAGCCAAGGGTATAGCGGGAGAAGCGCAGATACGCAGTATTTT
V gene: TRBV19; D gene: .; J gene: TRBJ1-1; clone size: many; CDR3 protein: CASSINWNTEAFF; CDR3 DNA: TGTGCCAGTAGTATAAACTGGAACACTGAAGCTTTCTTT
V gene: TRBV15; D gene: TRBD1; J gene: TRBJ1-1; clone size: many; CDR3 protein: CATRDRGANTEAFF; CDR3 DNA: TGTGCCACCAGGGACAGGGGAGCGAACACTGAAGCTTTCTTT
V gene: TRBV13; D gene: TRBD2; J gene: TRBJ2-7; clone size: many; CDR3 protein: CASSPQRGAAYEQYF; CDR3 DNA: TGTGCCAGCAGCCCGCAGCGGGGAGCGGCCTACGAGCAGTACTTC
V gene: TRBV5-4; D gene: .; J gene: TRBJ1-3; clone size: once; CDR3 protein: CASSLSLGVSGNTIYF; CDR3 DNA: TGTGCCAGCAGCTTGAGTCTGGGGGTATCCGGAAACACCATATATTTT